This is a list of T cell receptor beta chains from one sample in a study of CD8+CD57+ T cells in acquired aplastic anemia. In TCRdb, the reads were re-called with MiXCR into one record per CDR3 protein. Of 150,000 or so distinct CDR3 sequences in the sample, around 48% are singletons; the top ten hold 30% to 40%. The sequenced sample consisted of sorted CD4+, CD8+, or CD8+CD57+ T cells (not recorded which) from PBMCs. The receptor source for this set is a human donor with aplastic anemia. CDR3s include the opening cysteine and the closing phenylalanine or tryptophan. The D gene is left open where the match is weak. Rows give clone size only sometimes, using once, few, many, or a class for an expanded clone.

TRBD2	TRBV15	TRBJ2-3	.	15	TGTGCCACCAGCAGATGTAGCGGGAGGGGGGATACGCAGTATTTT	CATSRCSGRGDTQYF
.	TRBV24-1	TRBJ1-5	.	16	TGTGCCACCAGTGACCCCAACGGCAGGGCGGATCAGCCCCAGCATTTT	CATSDPNGRADQPQHF
.	TRBV9	TRBJ1-2	many	17	TGTGCCAGCAGCGAGACCCTTACAGGGATAGGGCGGGATGGCTACACCTTC	CASSETLTGIGRDGYTF
TRBD2	TRBV20-1	TRBJ2-3	.	15	TGCAGTGCTAGTAAAAGCGGGGGAGCAGCAGATACGCAGTATTTT	CSASKSGGAADTQYF
.	TRBV5-1	TRBJ2-7	many	14	TGCGCCAGCAGCTCGCCAGATACTAGCTACGAGCAGTACTTC	CASSSPDTSYEQYF
TRBD1	TRBV4-2	TRBJ1-1	.	15	TGTGCCAGCAGCCAAGGAGGACGACAGGGTAGTGAAGCTTTCTTT	CASSQGGRQGSEAFF
.	TRBV15	TRBJ2-5	.	14	TGTGCCACCAGCAGAGGCAGGGGTGAAGAGACCCAGTACTTC	CATSRGRGEETQYF
.	TRBV5-1	TRBJ2-7	many	14	TGCGCCAGCAGCTTTCGGGCGGTTGTAGACGAGCAGTACTTC	CASSFRAVVDEQYF
.	TRBV27	TRBJ2-7	few	13	TGTGCCAGCAGGGCCCCGGACAGCTACGAGCAGTACTTC	CASRAPDSYEQYF
.	TRBV20-1	TRBJ1-2	few	17	TGCAGTGCTAGAGTGGGGGGGGCAGGGGAGCCTAACTATGGCTACACCTTC	CSARVGGAGEPNYGYTF
.	TRBV7-8	TRBJ1-3	.	15	TGTGCCAGCAGCTTAGCCTTGGGGCGCGGAAACACCATATATTTT	CASSLALGRGNTIYF
.	TRBV9	TRBJ2-7	.	14	TGTGCCAGCAGCCCAACGAAGTATTCGGGAAAGCAGTACTTC	CASSPTKYSGKQYF
.	TRBV7-7	TRBJ2-5	once	13	TGTGCCAGCAGTTCGGACAGACAAGAGACCCAGTACTTC	CASSSDRQETQYF
.	TRBV20-1	TRBJ2-2	many	13	TGCAGTGCTAGACACACAGGTTTCGGGGAGCTGTTTTTT	CSARHTGFGELFF
.	TRBV11-3	TRBJ2-5	many	17	TGTGCCAGCAGCTTAGATCTCGGGAGTACCCAACAAGAGACCCAGTACTTC	CASSLDLGSTQQETQYF
.	TRBV10-3	TRBJ1-5	.	14	TGTGCCATCAGTGAACCCGGGGGCAATCAGCCCCAGCATTTT	CAISEPGGNQPQHF
TRBD1	TRBV30	TRBJ2-7	.	14	TGTGCCTGGACCAGGACAGGGAGCTCCTACGAGCAGTACTTC	CAWTRTGSSYEQYF
.	TRBV9	TRBJ1-4	.	15	TGTGCCAGCAGCGTGTTCGGGGCAACTAATGAAAAACTGTTTTTT	CASSVFGATNEKLFF
.	TRBV10-3	TRBJ1-6	few	18	TGTGCCATCAGTGAGTCACTCTCTAGGGTGTCCTATAATTCACCCCTCCACTTT	CAISESLSRVSYNSPLHF
TRBD1	TRBV7-6	TRBJ1-2	.	13	TGTGCCAGCAGCGAGGGACAGGGGAATGGCTACACCTTC	CASSEGQGNGYTF
.	TRBV2	TRBJ2-7	.	14	TGTGCCAGCATTACAGGGACGGAGCCCTACGAGCAGTACTTC	CASITGTEPYEQYF
.	TRBV24-1	TRBJ2-7	.	14	TGTGCCACCAGTGATTCGGACAGTCACTACGAGCAGTACTTC	CATSDSDSHYEQYF
TRBD1	TRBV13	TRBJ2-1	.	14	TGTGCCAGCAGCTTACCGGACAGGGAGAATGAGCAGTTCTTC	CASSLPDRENEQFF
.	TRBV2	TRBJ2-5	.	14	TGTGCCAGCAGCTCACCCGACTACCAAGAGACCCAGTACTTC	CASSSPDYQETQYF
.	TRBV6-1	TRBJ1-2	few	16	TGTGCCAGCAGTGAAGCGCCCCGGGGGGGGGACTATGGCTACACCTTC	CASSEAPRGGDYGYTF
.	TRBV4-2	TRBJ2-3	.	15	TGTGCCAGCAGCCCCCGGACAGTCGCGTCAGATACGCAGTATTTT	CASSPRTVASDTQYF
TRBD1	TRBV6-1	TRBJ2-3	.	16	TGTGCCAGCACTCTTCGGGGGACAGGGGGAAGTAATACGCAGTATTTT	CASTLRGTGGSNTQYF
TRBD1	TRBV10-3	TRBJ1-1	.	14	TGTGCCATCAGTCACAGGGGGATGAGCACTGAAGCTTTCTTT	CAISHRGMSTEAFF
TRBD2	TRBV7-6	TRBJ2-1	.	15	TGTGCCAGCAGGCCTAGCGGGGGGGCAGGGAATGAGCAGTTCTTC	CASRPSGGAGNEQFF
.	TRBV27	TRBJ2-2	few	14	TGTGCCAGCAGTTACGGTAGAAACACCGGGGAGCTGTTTTTT	CASSYGRNTGELFF
.	TRBV15	TRBJ2-7	.	15	TGTGCCACCAGCAAAACCCCGGTACACTACTACGAGCAGTACTTC	CATSKTPVHYYEQYF
TRBD1	TRBV7-2	TRBJ2-7	many	16	TGTGCCAGCAGCTTAGAAATAGACAGGGACTCCTACGAGCAGTACTTC	CASSLEIDRDSYEQYF
.	TRBV2	TRBJ1-2	once	14	TGTGCCAGCAGTGGAAGCATAGGGGGGAGCGGCTACACCTTC	CASSGSIGGSGYTF
TRBD2	TRBV5-4	TRBJ2-1	many	16	TGTGCCAGCAGCTCAACATTGACTAGCGCCTACAATGAGCAGTTCTTC	CASSSTLTSAYNEQFF
.	TRBV25-1	TRBJ1-6	.	15	TGTGCCAGCAGTGAACTCGGCAGGGTTGATTCACCCCTCCACTTT	CASSELGRVDSPLHF
.	TRBV5-4	TRBJ2-1	.	11	TGTGCCAGCAGCTGGACAAATGAGCAGTTCTTC	CASSWTNEQFF
.	TRBV4-1	TRBJ2-7	many	17	TGCGCCAGCAGCCAAGTAAGAGGCGGCGGACAGTCCTACGAGCAGTACTTC	CASSQVRGGGQSYEQYF
.	TRBV9	TRBJ2-3	.	14	TGTGCCAGCAGCGTAGAGGCAGCCACAGATACGCAGTATTTT	CASSVEAATDTQYF
.	TRBV9	TRBJ1-1	many	15	TGTGCCAGCAGCGTAGGATCAGGCAGGGGCACTGAAGCTTTCTTT	CASSVGSGRGTEAFF
.	TRBV30	TRBJ2-1	many	13	TGTGCCTGGAGGGGGAGTTCCTACAATGAGCAGTTCTTC	CAWRGSSYNEQFF
TRBD2	TRBV29-1	TRBJ2-7	many	14	TGCAGCGTTGGGTTGCGGGAGGGCTCCTACGAGCAGTACTTC	CSVGLREGSYEQYF
.	TRBV7-7	TRBJ2-5	.	14	TGTGCTAGCAGCTTCGGAGCCTGGGAGGAGACCCAGTACTTC	CASSFGAWEETQYF
.	TRBV6-6	TRBJ2-5	many	15	TGTGCCAGCAGTTACTCGATGGGGGTGGGAGAGACCCAGTACTTC	CASSYSMGVGETQYF
.	TRBV2	TRBJ1-2	.	11	TGTGCCAGCAGTGGAGATATTGGCTACACCTTC	CASSGDIGYTF
.	TRBV7-8	TRBJ2-1	once	9	TGTGCCAGCAGCTTAGCGCGGGGATTC	CASSLARGF
TRBD1	TRBV3-1	TRBJ2-5	.	15	TGTGCCAGCAGCCAAGGGCTAACAGGGGAAGAGACCCAGTACTTC	CASSQGLTGEETQYF
TRBD2	TRBV19	TRBJ2-2	many	15	TGTGCCAGTATTGGGACTAGCGGGGACACCGGGGAGCTGTTTTTT	CASIGTSGDTGELFF
.	TRBV7-6	TRBJ1-5	few	15	TGTGCCAGCAGCTTGGGAGGGGGTAGCAATCAGCCCCAGCATTTT	CASSLGGGSNQPQHF
TRBD2	TRBV9	TRBJ2-1	many	16	TGTGCCAGCAGCGTTACCGGGACTAGCGGGAGAAATGAGCAGTTCTTC	CASSVTGTSGRNEQFF
.	TRBV25-1	TRBJ2-7	.	13	TGTGTCGAAGGTCGTAAGGGGTCTGGCGAGCAGTACTTC	CVEGRKGSGEQYF
.	TRBV9	TRBJ2-7	many	14	TGTGCCAGCAGCTTCGGTAGAGGGCCAATTGAGCAGTACTTC	CASSFGRGPIEQYF
.	TRBV11-2	TRBJ2-1	.	16	TGTGCCAGCAGCATACGGGCCCAGGGTGGGCGGAATGAGCAGTTCTTC	CASSIRAQGGRNEQFF
.	TRBV7-3	TRBJ1-1	.	14	TGTGCCAGCAGCGTGAATGGGAAAAACACTGAAGCTTTCTTT	CASSVNGKNTEAFF
TRBD2	TRBV2	TRBJ2-3	few	15	TGTGCCAGTAGCGGGAGGCGGGCGGTCACAGATACGCAGTATTTT	CASSGRRAVTDTQYF